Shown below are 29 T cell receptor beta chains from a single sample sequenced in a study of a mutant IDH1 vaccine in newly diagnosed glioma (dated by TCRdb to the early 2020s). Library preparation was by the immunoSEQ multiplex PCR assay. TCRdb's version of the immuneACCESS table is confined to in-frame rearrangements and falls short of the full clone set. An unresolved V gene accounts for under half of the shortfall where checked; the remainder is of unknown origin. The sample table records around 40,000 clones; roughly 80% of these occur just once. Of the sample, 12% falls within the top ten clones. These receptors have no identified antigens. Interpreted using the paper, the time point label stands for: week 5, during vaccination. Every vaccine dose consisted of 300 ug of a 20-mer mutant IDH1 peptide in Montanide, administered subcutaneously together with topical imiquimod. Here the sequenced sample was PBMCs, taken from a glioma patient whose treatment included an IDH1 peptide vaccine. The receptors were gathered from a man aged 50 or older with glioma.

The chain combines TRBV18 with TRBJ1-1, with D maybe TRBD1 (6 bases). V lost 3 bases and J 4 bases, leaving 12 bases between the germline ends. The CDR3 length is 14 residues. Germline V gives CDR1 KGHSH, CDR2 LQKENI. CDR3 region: CASSPRTDLTEAFF. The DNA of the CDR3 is TGTGCCAGCTCACCGAGGACAGATCTCACTGAAGCTTTCTTT.

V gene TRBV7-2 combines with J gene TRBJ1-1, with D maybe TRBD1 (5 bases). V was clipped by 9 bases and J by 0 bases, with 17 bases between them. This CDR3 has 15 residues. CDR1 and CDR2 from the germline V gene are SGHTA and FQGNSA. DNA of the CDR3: TGTGCCAGTCGCCTCCAGGGTAGTATGAACACTGAAGCTTTCTTT. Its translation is CASRLQGSMNTEAFF. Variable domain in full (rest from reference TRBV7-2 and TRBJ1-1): GAGVSQSPSNKVTEKGKDVELRCDPISGHTALYWYRQSLGQGLEFLIYFQGNSAPDKSGLPSDRFSAERTGGSVSTLTIQRTQQEDSAVYLCASRLQGSMNTEAFFGQGTRLTVV.

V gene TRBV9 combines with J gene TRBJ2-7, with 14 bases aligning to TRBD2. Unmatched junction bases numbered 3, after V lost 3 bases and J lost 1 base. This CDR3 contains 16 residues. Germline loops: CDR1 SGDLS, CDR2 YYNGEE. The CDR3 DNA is TGTGCCAGCAGCGCCGGACTAGCGGGGGGATCCTACGAGCAGTACTTC. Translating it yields CASSAGLAGGSYEQYF.

The CDR3 DNA reads TGTGCCAGCAGCTTAACGTCCCGCTCCGATACGCAGTATTTT. This translates into CASSLTSRSDTQYF. This rearrangement joins TRBV7-9 to TRBJ2-3; no clear D gene. Deletions cut 2 bases from V and 6 bases from J, with 12 bases between. The CDR3 is 14 amino acids. The germline gives CDR1 SEHNR, CDR2 FQNEAQ (reference sequence).

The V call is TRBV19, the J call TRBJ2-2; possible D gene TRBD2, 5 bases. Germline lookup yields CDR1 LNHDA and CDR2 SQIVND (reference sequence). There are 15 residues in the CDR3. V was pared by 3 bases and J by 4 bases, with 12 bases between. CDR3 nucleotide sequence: TGTGCCAGTAGTATCGGCGGGTCTATCACCGGGGAGCTGTTTTTT. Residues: CASSIGGSITGELFF.

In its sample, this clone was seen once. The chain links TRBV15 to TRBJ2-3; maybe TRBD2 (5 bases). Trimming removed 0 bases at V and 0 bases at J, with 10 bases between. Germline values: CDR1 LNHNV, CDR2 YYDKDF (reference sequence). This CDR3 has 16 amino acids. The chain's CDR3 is CATSRDPEDSTDTQYF. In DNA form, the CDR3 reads TGTGCCACCAGCAGAGATCCGGAGGACAGCACAGATACGCAGTATTTT.

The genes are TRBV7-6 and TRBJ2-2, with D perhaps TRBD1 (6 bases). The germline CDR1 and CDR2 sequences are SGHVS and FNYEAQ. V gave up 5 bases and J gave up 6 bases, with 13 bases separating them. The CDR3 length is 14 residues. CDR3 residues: CASSPGAGSGELFF. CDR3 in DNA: TGTGCCAGCAGCCCAGGGGCGGGCTCCGGGGAGCTGTTTTTT.

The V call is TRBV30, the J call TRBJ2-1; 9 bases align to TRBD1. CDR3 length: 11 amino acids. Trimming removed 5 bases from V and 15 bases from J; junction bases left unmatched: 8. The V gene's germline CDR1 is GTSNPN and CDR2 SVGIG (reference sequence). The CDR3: CAWSPGTGPFF. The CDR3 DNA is TGTGCCTGGTCTCCCGGGACAGGGCCGTTCTTC. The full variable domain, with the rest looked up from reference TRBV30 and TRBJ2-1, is SQTIHQWPATLVQPVGSPLSLECTVEGTSNPNLYWYRQAAGRGLQLLFYSVGIGQISSEVPQNLSASRPQDRQFILSSKKLLLSDSGFYLCAWSPGTGPFFGPGTRLTVL.

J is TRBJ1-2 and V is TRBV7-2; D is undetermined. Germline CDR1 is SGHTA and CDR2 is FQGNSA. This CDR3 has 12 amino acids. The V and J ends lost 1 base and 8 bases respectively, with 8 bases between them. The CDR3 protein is CASSLEPEGYTF. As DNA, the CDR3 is TGTGCCAGCAGCTTAGAGCCAGAGGGCTACACCTTC.

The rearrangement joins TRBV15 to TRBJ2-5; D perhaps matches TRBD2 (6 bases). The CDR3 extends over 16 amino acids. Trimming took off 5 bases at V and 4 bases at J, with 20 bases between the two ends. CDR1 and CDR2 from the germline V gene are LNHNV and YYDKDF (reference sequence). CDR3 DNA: TGTGCCACCAGCCCCATTGGCGGGGCTCGGAGAGAGACCCAGTACTTC. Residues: CATSPIGGARRETQYF.

CDR3 amino acids: CASSPRDSRQETQYF. DNA for the CDR3: TGTGCCAGTAGTCCCCGGGACTCACGTCAAGAGACCCAGTACTTC. V is TRBV19 and J is TRBJ2-5, with D maybe TRBD2 (6 bases). CDR1 and CDR2 (germline): LNHDA, SQIVND (reference sequence). The length of the CDR3 is 15 residues. Trimming left V 5 bases short and J 2 bases short, with 15 bases between.

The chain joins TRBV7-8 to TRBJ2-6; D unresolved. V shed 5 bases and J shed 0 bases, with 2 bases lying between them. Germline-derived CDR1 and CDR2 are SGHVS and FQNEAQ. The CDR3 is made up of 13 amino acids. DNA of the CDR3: TGTGCCAGCAGCCCCTCTGGGGCCAACGTCCTGACTTTC. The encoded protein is CASSPSGANVLTF.

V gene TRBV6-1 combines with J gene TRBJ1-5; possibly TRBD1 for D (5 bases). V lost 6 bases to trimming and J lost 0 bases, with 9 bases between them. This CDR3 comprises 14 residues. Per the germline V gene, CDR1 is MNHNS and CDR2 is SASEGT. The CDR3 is CASREGNSNQPQHF. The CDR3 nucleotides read TGTGCCAGCAGGGAGGGGAATAGCAATCAGCCCCAGCATTTT.

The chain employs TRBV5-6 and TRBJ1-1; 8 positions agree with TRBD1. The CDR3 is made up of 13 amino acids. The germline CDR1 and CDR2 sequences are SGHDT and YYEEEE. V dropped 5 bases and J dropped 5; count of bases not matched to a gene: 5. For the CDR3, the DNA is TGTGCCAGCAGACTTACAGGGGGGACTGAAGCTTTCTTT. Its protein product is CASRLTGGTEAFF.

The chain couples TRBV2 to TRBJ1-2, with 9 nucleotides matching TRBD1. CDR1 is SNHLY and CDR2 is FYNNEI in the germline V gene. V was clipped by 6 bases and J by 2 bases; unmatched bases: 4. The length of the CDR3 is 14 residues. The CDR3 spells CASSAGTGNYGYTF. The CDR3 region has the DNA TGTGCCAGCAGCGCGGGGACAGGGAACTATGGCTACACCTTC.

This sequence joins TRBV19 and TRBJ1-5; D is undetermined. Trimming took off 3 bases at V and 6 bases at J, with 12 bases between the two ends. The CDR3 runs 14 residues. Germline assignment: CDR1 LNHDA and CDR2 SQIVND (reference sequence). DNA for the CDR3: TGTGCCAGTAGTATTCTAGGGATGAGTCAGCCCCAGCATTTT. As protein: CASSILGMSQPQHF.

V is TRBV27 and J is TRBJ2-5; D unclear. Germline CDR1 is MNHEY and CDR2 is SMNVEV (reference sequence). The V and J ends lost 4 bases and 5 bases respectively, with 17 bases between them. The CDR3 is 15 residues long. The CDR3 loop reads CASSSPFEERETQYF. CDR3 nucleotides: TGTGCCAGCAGTTCCCCGTTCGAGGAAAGGGAGACCCAGTACTTC.

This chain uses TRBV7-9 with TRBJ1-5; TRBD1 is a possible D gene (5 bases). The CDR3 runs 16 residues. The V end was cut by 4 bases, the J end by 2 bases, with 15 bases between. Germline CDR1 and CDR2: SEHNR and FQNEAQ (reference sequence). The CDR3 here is CASSSLDSVGNQPQHF. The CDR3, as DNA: TGTGCCAGCAGCTCGCTAGACAGCGTGGGCAATCAGCCCCAGCATTTT.

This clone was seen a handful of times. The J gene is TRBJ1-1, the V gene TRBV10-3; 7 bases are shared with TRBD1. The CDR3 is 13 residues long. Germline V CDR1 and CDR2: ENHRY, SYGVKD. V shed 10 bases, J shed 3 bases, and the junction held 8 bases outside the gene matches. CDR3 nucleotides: TGTGCCACCGGACAGGTGAAGCACACTGAAGCTTTCTTT. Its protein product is CATGQVKHTEAFF.

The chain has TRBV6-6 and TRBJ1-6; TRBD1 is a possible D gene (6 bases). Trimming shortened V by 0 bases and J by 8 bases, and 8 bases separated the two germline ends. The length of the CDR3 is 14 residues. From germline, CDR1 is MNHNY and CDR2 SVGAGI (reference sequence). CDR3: CASSYSPGDSPLHF. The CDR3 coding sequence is TGTGCCAGCAGTTACTCCCCAGGGGATTCACCCCTCCACTTT.

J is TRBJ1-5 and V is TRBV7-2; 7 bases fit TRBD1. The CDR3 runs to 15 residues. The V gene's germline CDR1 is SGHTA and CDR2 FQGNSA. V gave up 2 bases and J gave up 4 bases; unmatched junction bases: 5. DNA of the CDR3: TGTGCCAGCAGCTTACAGGGGGGCGCGAATCAGCCCCAGCATTTT. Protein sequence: CASSLQGGANQPQHF.

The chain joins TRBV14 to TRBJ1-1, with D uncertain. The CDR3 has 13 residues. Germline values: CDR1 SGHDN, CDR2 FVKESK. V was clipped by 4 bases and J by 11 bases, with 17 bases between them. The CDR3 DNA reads TGTGCCAGCAGCCTCCTGGGAGGAGGGAATGCTTTCTTT. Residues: CASSLLGGGNAFF.

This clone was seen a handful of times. The DNA of the CDR3 is TGTGCCTGGTCTTTTGCCGGGGCCCTAAATCAGCCCCAGCATTTT. Its translation: CAWSFAGALNQPQHF. The genes are TRBV30 and TRBJ1-5; TRBD1 is a possible D gene (5 bases). V was trimmed by 5 bases and J by 4 bases, leaving 18 bases between them. The CDR3 loop spans 15 amino acids. Germline V gene data show CDR1 as GTSNPN and CDR2 as SVGIG (reference sequence).

Written as DNA, the CDR3 is TGCGCCAGCAGCGTGTCATGGGACCTCGGGTCCAAAAACATTCAGTACTTC. Its protein is CASSVSWDLGSKNIQYF. The chain carries TRBV5-1 and TRBJ2-4, with D perhaps matching TRBD1 or TRBD2 (5 bases each). The V gene's germline CDR1 is SGHRS and CDR2 YFSETQ. V was pared by 4 bases and J by 2 bases, with 19 bases between. The CDR3 loop spans 17 amino acids. The full variable domain, rest sourced from reference TRBV5-1 and TRBJ2-4, is KAGVTQTPRYLIKTRGQQVTLSCSPISGHRSVSWYQQTPGQGLQFLFEYFSETQRNKGNFPGRFSGRQFSNSRSEMNVSTLELGDSALYLCASSVSWDLGSKNIQYFGAGTRLSVL.

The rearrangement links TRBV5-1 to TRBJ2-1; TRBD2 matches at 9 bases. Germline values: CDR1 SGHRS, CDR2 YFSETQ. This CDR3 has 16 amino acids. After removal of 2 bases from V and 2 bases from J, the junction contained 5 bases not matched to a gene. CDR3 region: CASSFMLAGTYNEQFF. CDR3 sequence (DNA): TGCGCCAGCAGCTTCATGCTAGCGGGGACCTACAATGAGCAGTTCTTC.

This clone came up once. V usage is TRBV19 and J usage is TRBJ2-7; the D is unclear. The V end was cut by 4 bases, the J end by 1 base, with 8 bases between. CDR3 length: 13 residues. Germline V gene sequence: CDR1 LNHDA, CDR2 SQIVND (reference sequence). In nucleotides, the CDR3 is TGTGCCAGTAGTAGGGCCGGTTCCTACGAGCAGTACTTC. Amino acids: CASSRAGSYEQYF. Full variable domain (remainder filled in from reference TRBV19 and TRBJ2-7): DGGITQSPKYLFRKEGQNVTLSCEQNLNHDAMYWYRQDPGQGLRLIYYSQIVNDFQKGDIAEGYSVSREKKESFPLTVTSAQKNPTAFYLCASSRAGSYEQYFGPGTRLTVT.

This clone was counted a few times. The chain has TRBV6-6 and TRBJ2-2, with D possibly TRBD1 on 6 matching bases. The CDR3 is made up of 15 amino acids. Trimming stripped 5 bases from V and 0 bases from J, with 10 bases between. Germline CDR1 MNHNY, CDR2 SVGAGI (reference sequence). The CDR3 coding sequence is TGTGCCAGCAGTCCGGGACACTCGAACACCGGGGAGCTGTTTTTT. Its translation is CASSPGHSNTGELFF.

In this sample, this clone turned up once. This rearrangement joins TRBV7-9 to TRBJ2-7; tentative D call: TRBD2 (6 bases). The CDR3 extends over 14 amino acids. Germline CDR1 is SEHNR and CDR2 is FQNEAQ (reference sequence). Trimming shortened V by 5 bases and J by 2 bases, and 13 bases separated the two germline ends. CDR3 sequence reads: CASSPPGGTYEQYF. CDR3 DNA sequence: TGTGCCAGCAGCCCTCCGGGCGGGACCTACGAGCAGTACTTC.

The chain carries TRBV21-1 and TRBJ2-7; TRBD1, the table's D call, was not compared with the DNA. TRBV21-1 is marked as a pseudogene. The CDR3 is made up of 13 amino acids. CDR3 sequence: CASSILRGREQYF. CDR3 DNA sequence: TGTGCCAGCAGCATCCTTAGGGGGCGGGAGCAGTACTTC.